This entry concerns a single TCR beta chain. The method was immunoSEQ multiplex PCR; TCRdb's version includes in-frame clones alone and lacks a portion of them. This sample has 350,000 to 450,000 clones, with about 88% found just once. This sample was included in a study of blood T cell repertoires in COVID-19. Study information: PBMCs, B-cell-depleted T cells, or T cells provided the cDNA or gDNA that made up the material.

Germline loops: CDR1 GTSNPN, CDR2 SVGIG (reference sequence). Unmatched junction bases numbered 18, after V lost 0 bases and J lost 0 bases. The CDR3 length is 20 residues. Sequenced input: peripheral blood. This rearrangement joins TRBV30 to TRBJ2-3, with TRBD2 matching over 7 bases. This TCR derives from a human donor in a cohort sampled during active COVID-19. CDR3 sequence reads: CAWSVLRAGVAILSTDTQYF. The CDR3 nucleotides are TGTGCCTGGAGTGTGCTCAGGGCGGGAGTGGCCATCCTAAGCACAGATACGCAGTATTTT.